This T cell receptor beta chain was identified in a study of blood T cell repertoires in COVID-19. Background on the study: Sources were T cells, B-cell-depleted T cells, or PBMCs; the material itself was cDNA or gDNA.

Germline V gene data show CDR1 as LGHDT and CDR2 as YNNKEL (reference sequence). The CDR3 is made up of 14 amino acids. V was cut by 4 bases and J by 2 bases, with 11 bases left in between. Source study methods: Cell counts per sample came from amplifying reference gene primers. The repertoire was sequenced with immunoSEQ multiplex PCR; TCRdb's copy has only in-frame clones and lacks some. V and J calls and clone size are those listed in that table; D and trimming were worked out from the DNA. This table holds approximately 340,000 clones, roughly 90% found once. Enrolled through a virtual design, the participants were between roughly 18 and 100 years of age and came from 24 US areas. Within 2 weeks of study entry, exposed participants had contacted a PCR-confirmed or clinician-diagnosed COVID-19 case.

This clonotype was obtained from a woman aged 40 to 55 who had been exposed to COVID-19. The chain links TRBV3-1 (or the pseudogene TRBV3-2) to TRBJ2-5; the D gene is possibly TRBD1 (5 bases). The sample taken for sequencing was PBMCs or T cells enriched from blood (not recorded which). The CDR3 spells CASSRTTEQETQYF. The DNA of the CDR3 is TGTGCCAGCAGCCGAACGACAGAGCAAGAGACCCAGTACTTC.